This T cell receptor beta chain was retrieved from a study of blood T cells in healthy people across ages. Study-wide findings and caveats: Age showed a roughly linear inverse relationship with TCR beta diversity per million T cells.

Healthy Caucasian individuals from Russia aged roughly 6 to 90 served as donors. Extraction yielded at least 6 micrograms of total RNA per sample. Together with a sample-barcoded 5' primer, a J-beta primer mix was included in a second PCR lasting about 6 to 11 cycles. MiXCR was run by TCRdb on the 5' RACE reads, yielding one entry per CDR3 protein. Of over a million distinct CDR3 sequences listed, 42% are singletons. The germline V gene has CDR1 MNHEY and CDR2 SVGAGI. This CDR3 is built from 13 residues. V was cut by 4 bases and J by 2 bases, with 7 bases left in between. A note on this clonotype: Its antigen is unidentified. This may be a read error: a much more frequent sequence differs by one nucleotide.

The source of this sequence is a woman younger than 35 in good health. Sequencing input: blood. This chain joins TRBV6-5 and TRBJ2-3; D remains unclear. The CDR3 region has the DNA TGTGCCAGCAGTTTCCGGGCCACAGATACGCAGTATTTT. This translates into CASSFRATDTQYF.